This entry concerns a single T cell receptor (beta chain). The data are from a study of blood T cell repertoires in COVID-19. Across the study: The study drew acute and convalescent COVID-19 samples from the United States, Italy and Spain. Sources were T cells, B-cell-depleted T cells, or PBMCs; the material itself was cDNA or gDNA.

Study processing details: From reference gene primer amplification, estimates of nucleated cell counts were derived. The table came from immunoSEQ multiplex PCR; TCRdb's copy has only in-frame clones and leaves some out. The DNA gave D and trimming, while V, J and clone size come from that table. Of a few hundred thousand clones listed, roughly 86% are singletons. This CDR3 spans 17 amino acids. J lost 8 bases, V lost 5 bases, and 20 bases had no gene match. The germline gives CDR1 SGHTA, CDR2 FQGNSA. The V call is TRBV7-2, the J call TRBJ1-2, with 7 bases aligning to TRBD1. This TCR came from a woman aged 45-59 years with acute or convalescent COVID-19. Sequenced material: peripheral blood. The CDR3 DNA sequence: TGTGCCAGCAGCCTCCAAGACAGGGTCCTCGATGATCGAGGCTACACCTTC. It codes for CASSLQDRVLDDRGYTF.